Shown below are 24 T cell receptor beta chains from a single sample sequenced in a study of cytomegalovirus exposure and HLA in healthy donors. It was with 60 Vbeta and 13 Jbeta primers that the PCR ran. The protocol was immunoSEQ multiplex PCR, while the TCRdb copy is restricted to in-frame clones and leaves out a portion. The sample yields roughly 180,000 clones, roughly 74% seen once. Sequenced material: PBMCs. The receptors shown here come from a female donor in good health and CMV-seronegative.

The chain uses TRBV18 and TRBJ2-2; D remains ambiguous. This CDR3 is built from 13 residues. Per the germline V gene, CDR1 is KGHSH and CDR2 is LQKENI. Trimming took 1 base from V and 2 from J, leaving 2 bases between them. The CDR3 sequence is CASSPLNTGELFF. The CDR3 DNA follows: TGTGCCAGCTCACCACTAAACACCGGGGAGCTGTTTTTT. Full variable domain (outside the CDR3, taken from reference TRBV18 and TRBJ2-2): NAGVMQNPRHLVRRRGQEARLRCSPMKGHSHVYWYRQLPEEGLKFMVYLQKENIIDESGMPKERFSAEFPKEGPSILRIQQVVRGDSAAYFCASSPLNTGELFFGEGSRLTVL.

V usage is TRBV4-2 and J usage is TRBJ2-1, with D perhaps TRBD2 (6 bases). Germline V gives CDR1 LGHNA, CDR2 YNFKEQ. This CDR3 has 15 residues. V lost 1 base and J lost 5, with 12 bases in between. The DNA of the CDR3 is TGTGCCAGCAGCCAAGGTCGGACTATCGACAATGAGCAGTTCTTC. This sequence encodes CASSQGRTIDNEQFF.

This clone was found once. The V gene is TRBV5-1, the J gene TRBJ1-4; possibly TRBD1 for D (5 bases). Deletions cut 0 bases from V and 10 bases from J, with 13 bases between. This CDR3 comprises 14 residues. Germline CDR1 is SGHRS and CDR2 is YFSETQ. CDR3: CASSLVKGMGKLFF. The CDR3 coding sequence is TGCGCCAGCAGCTTGGTAAAGGGGATGGGAAAACTGTTTTTT. The full variable domain, with the rest looked up from reference TRBV5-1 and TRBJ1-4, is KAGVTQTPRYLIKTRGQQVTLSCSPISGHRSVSWYQQTPGQGLQFLFEYFSETQRNKGNFPGRFSGRQFSNSRSEMNVSTLELGDSALYLCASSLVKGMGKLFFGSGTQLSVL.

The J gene is TRBJ1-1, the V gene TRBV5-1; no clear D. Germline V gene lookup returns CDR1 SGHRS and CDR2 YFSETQ. Trimming took 0 bases from V and 0 from J, leaving 9 bases between them. The CDR3 runs to 15 residues. The CDR3 loop is CASSLDVRMNTEAFF. CDR3 nucleotides: TGCGCCAGCAGCTTGGACGTCAGAATGAACACTGAAGCTTTCTTT. The full variable domain, rest sourced from reference TRBV5-1 and TRBJ1-1, is KAGVTQTPRYLIKTRGQQVTLSCSPISGHRSVSWYQQTPGQGLQFLFEYFSETQRNKGNFPGRFSGRQFSNSRSEMNVSTLELGDSALYLCASSLDVRMNTEAFFGQGTRLTVV.

In its sample, this clone was seen once. V is TRBV5-1 and J is TRBJ2-7; maybe TRBD1 (6 bases). The CDR3 covers 15 residues. Germline lookup yields CDR1 SGHRS and CDR2 YFSETQ. V gave up 0 bases and J gave up 5 bases, with 15 bases separating them. The CDR3 reads CASSLEGTSIHEQYF. In DNA, the CDR3 is TGCGCCAGCAGCTTGGAGGGGACATCTATCCACGAGCAGTACTTC.

The V call is TRBV15, the J call TRBJ2-3; possible D gene TRBD2, 6 bases. V was shortened by 0 bases and J by 11 bases, with 12 bases between the two germline ends. This CDR3 contains 13 residues. CDR1 is LNHNV and CDR2 is YYDKDF in the germline V gene (reference sequence). The CDR3 DNA sequence: TGTGCCACCAGCAGAGACTATACCGGGGGGCAGTATTTT. Translated, it gives CATSRDYTGGQYF.

This clone was seen only a few times. The CDR3 DNA reads as TGTGCCAGCAGTACCCCCCGGAACACCATATATTTT. It specifies CASSTPRNTIYF. The rearrangement joins TRBV6-6 to TRBJ1-3; no clear D gene. CDR3 length: 12 amino acids. Germline CDR1 is MNHNY and CDR2 is SVGAGI (reference sequence). Trimming took 5 bases from V and 7 from J, leaving 9 bases between them.

The table lists this clone with a few counts. The V gene is TRBV7-6, the J gene TRBJ2-1; the D is unclear. The V gene's germline CDR1 is SGHVS and CDR2 FNYEAQ. Trimming cost V 5 bases and J 6 bases, with 14 bases left between them. This CDR3 contains 14 residues. The CDR3 nucleotides are TGTGCCAGCAGCCCAGATGGTCTTCGCAATGAGCAGTTCTTC. Encoded protein: CASSPDGLRNEQFF.

This chain joins TRBV5-1 and TRBJ2-3; 11 positions agree with TRBD2. Germline V CDR1 and CDR2: SGHRS, YFSETQ. The CDR3 runs to 14 residues. V was clipped by 4 bases and J by 5 bases; unmatched bases: 3. This chain's CDR3 is CASSPGTSGDTQYF. DNA for the CDR3: TGCGCCAGCAGCCCGGGGACTAGCGGAGATACGCAGTATTTT.

The rearrangement uses TRBV27 and TRBJ2-1; 11 bases agree with TRBD2. V lost 3 bases and J lost 8; bases outside the gene matches: 6. The CDR3 runs to 15 residues. Germline V gene sequence: CDR1 MNHEY, CDR2 SMNVEV (reference sequence). In nucleotides, the CDR3 is TGTGCCAGCAGTTTGTTAGCGGGAGGGCCCGATGAGCAGTTCTTC. This gives the protein CASSLLAGGPDEQFF.

The genes are TRBV6-5 and TRBJ1-2; possibly TRBD1 for D (5 bases). Trimming pared 0 bases from V and 6 bases from J, leaving 17 bases between. CDR1 is MNHEY and CDR2 is SVGAGI in the germline V gene. This CDR3 is built from 16 residues. The CDR3 region has the DNA TGTGCCAGCAGTTACTCGAAAGGGGCCAATCGGGATGGCTACACCTTC. It encodes CASSYSKGANRDGYTF.

Remarks on this clone: The CDR3 carries no conserved terminal phenylalanine or tryptophan, so it likely arises from a read error. In DNA, the CDR3 is TGTGCCAGCAGTGAAGGTATCATTAGCAATCAGCCCCAGCATTCT. Encoded protein: CASSEGIISNQPQHS. The V call is TRBV6-1, the J call TRBJ1-5, with D unclear. The V end lost 1 base, the J end lost 0 bases, and 7 bases lay between the germline ends. Germline assignment: CDR1 MNHNS and CDR2 SASEGT. This CDR3 contains 15 residues.

CDR3 protein: CASSIQGAWQPQHF. CDR3 coding DNA: TGTGCCAGTAGTATCCAGGGGGCATGGCAGCCCCAGCATTTT. V is TRBV19 and J is TRBJ1-5; TRBD1 agrees at 8 bases. The CDR3 is 14 amino acids. The V gene end was trimmed by 3 bases and the J gene end by 7 bases; junction bases not matched to a gene: 5. Germline V lookup: CDR1 LNHDA, CDR2 SQIVND (reference sequence).

A single count supports this clone. The CDR3 is CASREDIAPDTQYF. CDR3 in DNA: TGTGCCAGCAGAGAGGACATAGCCCCAGATACGCAGTATTTT. The V gene is TRBV2, the J gene TRBJ2-3, with D tentatively TRBD1 (5 bases). Trimming left V 6 bases short and J 4 bases short, with 14 bases between. The CDR3 spans 14 residues. Germline CDR1 is SNHLY and CDR2 is FYNNEI. Supplemented by reference TRBV2 and TRBJ2-3, the full variable domain reads EPEVTQTPSHQVTQMGQEVILRCVPISNHLYFYWYRQILGQKVEFLVSFYNNEISEKSEIFDDQFSVERPDGSNFTLKIRSTKLEDSAMYFCASREDIAPDTQYFGPGTRLTVL.

The chain is built from TRBV30 and TRBJ1-3; 9 bases align to TRBD1. The germline CDR1 and CDR2 sequences are GTSNPN and SVGIG (reference sequence). The V segment lost 1 base and the J segment 0 bases; nucleotides outside the gene matches: 4. The CDR3 covers 16 residues. The CDR3 DNA sequence: TGTGCCTGGAGTGGGGGACAGGGCCTCTCTGGAAACACCATATATTTT. Its translation: CAWSGGQGLSGNTIYF. The variable domain in full, with the rest retrieved from reference TRBV30 and TRBJ1-3, is SQTIHQWPATLVQPVGSPLSLECTVEGTSNPNLYWYRQAAGRGLQLLFYSVGIGQISSEVPQNLSASRPQDRQFILSSKKLLLSDSGFYLCAWSGGQGLSGNTIYFGEGSWLTVV.

This clone has just one count. The rearrangement links TRBV7-2 to TRBJ2-1; 12 bases map to TRBD2. V dropped 4 bases and J dropped 12; count of bases not matched to a gene: 1. Looked up from germline, CDR1 is SGHTA and CDR2 is FQGNSA. The CDR3 is 12 amino acids. The CDR3 is CASSSGLAGQFF. The CDR3 DNA is TGTGCCAGCAGCTCGGGACTAGCGGGGCAGTTCTTC.

The V gene is TRBV9, the J gene TRBJ1-1; D unresolved. The CDR3 is 14 amino acids. V lost 0 bases and J lost 1, with 7 bases in between. Germline values: CDR1 SGDLS, CDR2 YYNGEE. The CDR3 bases are TGTGCCAGCAGCGTAGGACTGGGGAACACTGAAGCTTTCTTT. This codes for CASSVGLGNTEAFF. Complete variable domain (other parts from reference TRBV9 and TRBJ1-1): DSGVTQTPKHLITATGQRVTLRCSPRSGDLSVYWYQQSLDQGLQFLIQYYNGEERAKGNILERFSAQQFPDLHSELNLSSLELGDSALYFCASSVGLGNTEAFFGQGTRLTVV.

This sequence joins TRBV5-6 and TRBJ1-2; the D is unclear. The CDR3 contains 12 residues. Germline loops: CDR1 SGHDT, CDR2 YYEEEE. V lost 4 bases and J 7 bases, leaving 11 bases between the germline ends. CDR3 amino acids: CASSLPGFGYTF. In nucleotides, the CDR3 is TGTGCCAGCAGCCTCCCGGGGTTTGGCTACACCTTC.

The chain is built from TRBV5-5 and TRBJ2-7; no definite D call. The germline V gene encodes CDR1 SGHKS and CDR2 YYEKEE (reference sequence). The CDR3 totals 15 residues. The V and J ends lost 2 bases and 3 bases respectively, with 15 bases between them. The CDR3: CASSFAQQLVYEQYF. The CDR3 DNA sequence: TGTGCCAGCAGCTTCGCCCAACAGTTGGTCTACGAGCAGTACTTC.

The chain recombines TRBV5-4 with TRBJ1-1; D is unclear. The germline V gene has CDR1 SGHNT and CDR2 YYREEE (reference sequence). This CDR3 has 13 amino acids. V lost 0 bases and J lost 3, with 6 bases in between. The CDR3 sequence: CASSLEQHTEAFF. The CDR3 DNA sequence: TGTGCCAGCAGCTTGGAACAGCACACTGAAGCTTTCTTT. Based on the CDR3 plus reference TRBV5-4 and TRBJ1-1, the full variable domain is ETGVTQSPTHLIKTRGQQVTLRCSSQSGHNTVSWYQQALGQGPQFIFQYYREEENGRGNFPPRFSGLQFPNYSSELNVNALELDDSALYLCASSLEQHTEAFFGQGTRLTVV.

The chain couples TRBV29-1 to TRBJ2-7; 9 nucleotides agree with TRBD1. Germline CDR1 is SQVTM and CDR2 is ANQGSEA. The CDR3 is 13 amino acids. V shed 7 bases and J 3 bases; nucleotides not matched to a gene: 7. The CDR3 DNA reads TGCAGCGCAGCCGGGACAGGGAGCTACGAGCAGTACTTC. This encodes CSAAGTGSYEQYF.

The genes are TRBV18 and TRBJ2-2; 8 nucleotides line up with TRBD1. CDR1 is KGHSH and CDR2 is LQKENI in the germline V gene. With V trimmed by 6 bases and J by 0 bases, 3 bases remained unmatched. The CDR3 loop spans 15 amino acids. CDR3 coding DNA: TGTGCCAGCTCCGAGACAGGGGCGAACACCGGGGAGCTGTTTTTT. This gives the protein CASSETGANTGELFF.

This clone showed up just a few times. The chain links TRBV7-2 to TRBJ2-2; the match to TRBD2 covers 8 bases. V was pared by 1 base and J by 6 bases, with 10 bases of the junction left unmatched. Per the germline V gene, CDR1 is SGHTA and CDR2 is FQGNSA. CDR3 length equals 17 residues. CDR3 sequence: CASSLEAGAGWAGELFF. In nucleotides, the CDR3 is TGTGCCAGCAGCTTAGAAGCGGGAGCGGGGTGGGCCGGGGAGCTGTTTTTT.

This clone was counted between two and nine times. V and J are TRBV6-5 and TRBJ2-2; 8 bases fit TRBD2. The ends lost 5 bases at V and 7 bases at J; junction bases unmatched: 6. The CDR3 runs 14 residues. Germline CDR1 reads MNHEY; CDR2 reads SVGAGI. For the CDR3, the DNA is TGTGCCAGCAGTCAAGGACTAGCTGGCGGGGAGCTGTTTTTT. Its translation: CASSQGLAGGELFF.